This TCR beta chain was sequenced during a study of cytomegalovirus exposure and HLA in healthy donors. General observations from the study: The authors assumed roughly uniform sequencing depth across donors for presence/absence analyses. The study listed under 200 cytomegalovirus-associated TCR beta chains. The Asian-associated ancestry cluster reportedly had fewer N-insertions than the approximately 700-donor mean in a later analysis.

For this clone: Its target is unknown.

The germline V gene encodes CDR1 SGHVS and CDR2 FQNEAQ. The V gene lost 3 bases and the J gene lost 2 bases, with 5 bases spanning the gap. CDR3 length: 12 amino acids. The PCR contained 60 Vbeta and 13 Jbeta primers. Clones were read by immunoSEQ multiplex PCR, and TCRdb kept only the in-frame ones, dropping some. The table records 130,000 or so clones, 75% to 85% of them present only once. The sequenced sample consisted of PBMCs. V gene TRBV7-8 combines with J gene TRBJ2-7; D gene unclear. The receptor was isolated from a woman in her forties or fifties in good health and CMV-seropositive. The CDR3 nucleotides are TGTGCCAGCAGCTTTTCTCCCTACGAGCAGTACTTC. Its protein product is CASSFSPYEQYF.